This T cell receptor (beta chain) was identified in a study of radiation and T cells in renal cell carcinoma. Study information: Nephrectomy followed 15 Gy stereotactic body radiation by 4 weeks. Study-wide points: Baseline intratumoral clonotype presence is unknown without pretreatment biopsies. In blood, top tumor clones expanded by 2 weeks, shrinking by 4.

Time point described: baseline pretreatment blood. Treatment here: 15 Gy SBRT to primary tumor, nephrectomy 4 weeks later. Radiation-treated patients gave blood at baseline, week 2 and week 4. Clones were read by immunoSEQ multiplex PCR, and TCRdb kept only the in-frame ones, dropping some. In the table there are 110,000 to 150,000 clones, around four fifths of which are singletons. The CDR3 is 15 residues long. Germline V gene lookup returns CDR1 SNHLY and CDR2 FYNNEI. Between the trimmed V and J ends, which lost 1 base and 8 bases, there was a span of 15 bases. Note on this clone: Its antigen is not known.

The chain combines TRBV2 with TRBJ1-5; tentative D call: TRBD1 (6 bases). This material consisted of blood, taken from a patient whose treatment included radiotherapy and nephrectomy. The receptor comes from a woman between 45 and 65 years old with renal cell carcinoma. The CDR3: CASSEGEGGLEPQHF. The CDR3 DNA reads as TGTGCCAGCAGTGAAGGTGAGGGGGGTTTGGAGCCCCAGCATTTT.